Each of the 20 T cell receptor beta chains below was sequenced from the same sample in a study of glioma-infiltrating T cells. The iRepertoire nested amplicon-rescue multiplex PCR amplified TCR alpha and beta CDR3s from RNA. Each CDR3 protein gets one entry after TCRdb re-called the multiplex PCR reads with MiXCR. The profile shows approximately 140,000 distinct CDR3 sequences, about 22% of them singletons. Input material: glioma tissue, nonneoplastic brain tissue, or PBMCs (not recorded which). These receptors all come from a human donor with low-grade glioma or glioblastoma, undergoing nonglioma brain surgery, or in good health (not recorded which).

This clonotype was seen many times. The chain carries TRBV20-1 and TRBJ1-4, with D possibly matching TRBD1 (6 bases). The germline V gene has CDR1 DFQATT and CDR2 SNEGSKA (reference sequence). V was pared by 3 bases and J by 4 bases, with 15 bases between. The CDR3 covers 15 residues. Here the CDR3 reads CSARGRQGLNEKLFF. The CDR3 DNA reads TGCAGTGCTAGGGGCCGCCAGGGGCTTAATGAAAAACTGTTTTTT.

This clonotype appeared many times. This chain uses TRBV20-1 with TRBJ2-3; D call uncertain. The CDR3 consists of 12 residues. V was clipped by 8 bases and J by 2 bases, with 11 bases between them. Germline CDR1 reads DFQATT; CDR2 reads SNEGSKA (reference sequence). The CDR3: CSTDLNTDTQYF. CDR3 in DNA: TGCAGTACCGACTTGAACACAGATACGCAGTATTTT.

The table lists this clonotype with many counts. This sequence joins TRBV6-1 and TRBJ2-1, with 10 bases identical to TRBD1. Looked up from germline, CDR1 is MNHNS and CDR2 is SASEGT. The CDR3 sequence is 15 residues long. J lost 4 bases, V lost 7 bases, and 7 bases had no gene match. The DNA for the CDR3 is TGTGCCAGCAATCCGACAGGGGGCTGGTACAATGAGCAGTTCTTC. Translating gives CASNPTGGWYNEQFF.

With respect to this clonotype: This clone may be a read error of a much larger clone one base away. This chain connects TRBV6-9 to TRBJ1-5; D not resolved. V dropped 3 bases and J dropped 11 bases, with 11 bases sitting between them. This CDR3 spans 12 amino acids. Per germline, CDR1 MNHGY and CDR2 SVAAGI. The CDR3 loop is CASSYLRNTQHF. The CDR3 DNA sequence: TGTGCCAGCAGTTACCTCCGGAATACCCAGCATTTT.

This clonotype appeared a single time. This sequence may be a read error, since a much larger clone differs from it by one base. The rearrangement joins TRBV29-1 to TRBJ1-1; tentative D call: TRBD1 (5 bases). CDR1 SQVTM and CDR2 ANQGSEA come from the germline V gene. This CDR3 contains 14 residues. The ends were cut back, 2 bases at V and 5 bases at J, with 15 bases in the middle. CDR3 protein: CSVERRGGDTEAFF. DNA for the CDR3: TGCAGCGTTGAAAGACGGGGGGGAGATACTGAAGCTTTCTTT.

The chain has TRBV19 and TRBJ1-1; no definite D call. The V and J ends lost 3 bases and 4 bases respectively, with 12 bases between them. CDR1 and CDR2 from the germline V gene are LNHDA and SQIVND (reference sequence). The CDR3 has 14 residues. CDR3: CASSIGPFGTEAFF. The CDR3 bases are TGTGCCAGTAGTATTGGGCCATTCGGCACTGAAGCTTTCTTT.

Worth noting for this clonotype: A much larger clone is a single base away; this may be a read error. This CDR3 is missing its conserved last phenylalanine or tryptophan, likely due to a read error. For the CDR3, the DNA is TGCAGTGCCACACAGGGTAGTGTTTCACCCCTCCACCTT. Amino acid sequence: CSATQGSVSPLHL. The V and J genes are TRBV20-1 and TRBJ1-6; D might be TRBD1 (6 bases). The CDR3 runs to 13 residues. Germline-derived CDR1 and CDR2 are DFQATT and SNEGSKA (reference sequence). Trimming shortened V by 6 bases and J by 9 bases, and 15 bases separated the two germline ends.

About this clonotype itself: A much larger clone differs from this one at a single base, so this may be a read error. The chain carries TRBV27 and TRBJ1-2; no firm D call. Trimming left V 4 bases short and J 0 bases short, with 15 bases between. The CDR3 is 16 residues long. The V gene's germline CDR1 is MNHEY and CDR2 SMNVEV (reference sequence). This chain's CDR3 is CASSSRTEKTNYGYTF. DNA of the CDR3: TGTGCCAGCAGTTCTCGGACTGAAAAGACTAACTATGGCTACACCTTC.

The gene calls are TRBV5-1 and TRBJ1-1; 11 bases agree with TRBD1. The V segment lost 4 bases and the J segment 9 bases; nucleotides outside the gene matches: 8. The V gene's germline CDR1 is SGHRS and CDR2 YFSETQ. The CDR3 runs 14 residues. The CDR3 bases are TGCGCCAGCAGCCCAGGACAGGGGGCAGCGAAAGCTTTCTTT. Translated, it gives CASSPGQGAAKAFF.

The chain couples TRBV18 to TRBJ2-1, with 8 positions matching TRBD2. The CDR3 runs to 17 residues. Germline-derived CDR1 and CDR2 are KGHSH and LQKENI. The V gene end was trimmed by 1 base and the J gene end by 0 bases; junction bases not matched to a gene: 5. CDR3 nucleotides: TGTGCCAGCTCACCACAAGGACTAGCCACCTCCTACAATGAGCAGTTCTTC. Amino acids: CASSPQGLATSYNEQFF.

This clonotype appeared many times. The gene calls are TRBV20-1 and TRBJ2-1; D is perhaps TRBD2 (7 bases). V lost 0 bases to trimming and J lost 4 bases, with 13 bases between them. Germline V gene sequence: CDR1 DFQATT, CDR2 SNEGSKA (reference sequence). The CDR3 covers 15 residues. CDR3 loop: CSARDTGRGYNEQFF. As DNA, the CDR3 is TGCAGTGCTAGAGACACAGGGAGGGGATACAATGAGCAGTTCTTC.

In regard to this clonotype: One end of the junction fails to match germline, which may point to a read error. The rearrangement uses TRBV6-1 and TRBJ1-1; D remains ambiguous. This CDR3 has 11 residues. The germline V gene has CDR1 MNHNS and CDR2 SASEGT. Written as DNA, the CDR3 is TGCGCCAGCAGCACGGGTATTGAAGCTTTCTTT. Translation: CASSTGIEAFF.

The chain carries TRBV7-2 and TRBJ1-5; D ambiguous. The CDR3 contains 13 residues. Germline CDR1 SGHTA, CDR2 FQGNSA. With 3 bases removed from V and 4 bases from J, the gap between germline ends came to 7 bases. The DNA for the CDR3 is TGTGCCAGCAGCTTGAGTTGGAATCAGCCCCAGCATTTT. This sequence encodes CASSLSWNQPQHF.

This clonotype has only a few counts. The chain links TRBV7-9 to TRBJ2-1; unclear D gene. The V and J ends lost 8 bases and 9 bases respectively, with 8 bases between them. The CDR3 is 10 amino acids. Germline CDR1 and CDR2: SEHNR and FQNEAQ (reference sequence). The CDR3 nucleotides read TGTGCCAGCTCCCCAGGTGAGCAGTTCTTC. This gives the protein CASSPGEQFF.

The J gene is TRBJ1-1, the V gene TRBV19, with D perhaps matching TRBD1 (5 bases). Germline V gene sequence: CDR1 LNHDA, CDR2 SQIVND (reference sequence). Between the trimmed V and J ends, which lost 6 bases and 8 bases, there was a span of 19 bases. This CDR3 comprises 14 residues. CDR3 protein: CASRLSQASWEAFF. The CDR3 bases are TGTGCCAGTAGGCTCTCACAGGCGAGTTGGGAAGCTTTCTTT. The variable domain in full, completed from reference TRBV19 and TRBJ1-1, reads DGGITQSPKYLFRKEGQNVTLSCEQNLNHDAMYWYRQDPGQGLRLIYYSQIVNDFQKGDIAEGYSVSREKKESFPLTVTSAQKNPTAFYLCASRLSQASWEAFFGQGTRLTVV.

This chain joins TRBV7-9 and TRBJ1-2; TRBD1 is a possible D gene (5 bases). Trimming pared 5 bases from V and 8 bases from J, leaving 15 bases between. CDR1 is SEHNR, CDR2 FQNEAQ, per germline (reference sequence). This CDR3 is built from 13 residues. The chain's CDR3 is CASSPQARRGYTF. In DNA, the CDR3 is TGTGCCAGCAGCCCACAGGCGAGGAGAGGCTACACCTTC.

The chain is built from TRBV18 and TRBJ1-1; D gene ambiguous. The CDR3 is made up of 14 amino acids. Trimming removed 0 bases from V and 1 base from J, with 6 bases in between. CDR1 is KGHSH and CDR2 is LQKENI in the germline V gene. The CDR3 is CASSPPSANTEAFF. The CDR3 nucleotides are TGTGCCAGCTCACCACCAAGTGCGAACACTGAAGCTTTCTTT.

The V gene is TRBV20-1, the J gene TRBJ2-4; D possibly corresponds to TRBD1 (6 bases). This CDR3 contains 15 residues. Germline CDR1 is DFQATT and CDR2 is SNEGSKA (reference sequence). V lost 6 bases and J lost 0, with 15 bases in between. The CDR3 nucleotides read TGCAGTGCCCCACGGGACACATCAGCCAAAAACATTCAGTACTTC. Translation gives CSAPRDTSAKNIQYF.

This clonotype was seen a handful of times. CDR3 bases: TGTGCCATCAGTGAGTCGGGTAGCGGGGGGGCCGATGAGCAGTTCTTC. Residues: CAISESGSGGADEQFF. The chain couples TRBV10-3 to TRBJ2-1, with 11 positions matching TRBD2. Germline assignment: CDR1 ENHRY and CDR2 SYGVKD. The J segment lost 8 bases and the V segment lost 0 bases, leaving 6 bases of the junction unmatched. This CDR3 spans 16 amino acids.

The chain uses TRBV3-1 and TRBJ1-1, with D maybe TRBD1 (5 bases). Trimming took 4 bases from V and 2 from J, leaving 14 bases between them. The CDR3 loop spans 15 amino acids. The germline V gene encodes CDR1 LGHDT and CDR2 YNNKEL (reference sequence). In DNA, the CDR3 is TGTGCCAGCAGCCTGGGGACCTCTTTTAACACTGAAGCTTTCTTT. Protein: CASSLGTSFNTEAFF.